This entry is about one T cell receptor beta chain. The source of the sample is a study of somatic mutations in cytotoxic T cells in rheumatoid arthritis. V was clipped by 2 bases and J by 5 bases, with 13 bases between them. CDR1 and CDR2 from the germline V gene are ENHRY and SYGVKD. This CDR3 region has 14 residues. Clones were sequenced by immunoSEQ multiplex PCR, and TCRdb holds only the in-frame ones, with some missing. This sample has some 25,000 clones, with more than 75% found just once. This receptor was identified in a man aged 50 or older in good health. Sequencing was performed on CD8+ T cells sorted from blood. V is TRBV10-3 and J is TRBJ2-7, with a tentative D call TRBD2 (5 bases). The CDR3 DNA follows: TGTGCCATCAGTGAGGTGGGCCGGCGGGACGAGCAGTACTTC. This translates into CAISEVGRRDEQYF.